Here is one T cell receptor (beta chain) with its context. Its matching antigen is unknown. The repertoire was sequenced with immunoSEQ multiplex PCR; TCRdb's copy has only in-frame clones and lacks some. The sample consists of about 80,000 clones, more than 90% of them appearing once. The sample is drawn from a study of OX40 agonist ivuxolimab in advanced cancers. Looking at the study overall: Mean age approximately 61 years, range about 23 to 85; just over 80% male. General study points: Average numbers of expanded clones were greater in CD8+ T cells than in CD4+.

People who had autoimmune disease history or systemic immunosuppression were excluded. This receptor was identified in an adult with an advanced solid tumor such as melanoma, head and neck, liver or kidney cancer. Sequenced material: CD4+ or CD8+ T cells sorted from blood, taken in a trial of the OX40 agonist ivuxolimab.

The CDR3 reads CASSPRDRAGANVLTF. The CDR3 DNA sequence: TGTGCCAGCAGCCCGAGGGACAGGGCTGGGGCCAACGTCCTGACTTTC. The V call is TRBV7-9, the J call TRBJ2-6; TRBD1 matches 9 bases. The germline CDR1 and CDR2 sequences are SEHNR and FQNEAQ (reference sequence). This CDR3 has 16 amino acids. Trimming cost V 5 bases and J 2 bases; bases outside gene matches: 4.